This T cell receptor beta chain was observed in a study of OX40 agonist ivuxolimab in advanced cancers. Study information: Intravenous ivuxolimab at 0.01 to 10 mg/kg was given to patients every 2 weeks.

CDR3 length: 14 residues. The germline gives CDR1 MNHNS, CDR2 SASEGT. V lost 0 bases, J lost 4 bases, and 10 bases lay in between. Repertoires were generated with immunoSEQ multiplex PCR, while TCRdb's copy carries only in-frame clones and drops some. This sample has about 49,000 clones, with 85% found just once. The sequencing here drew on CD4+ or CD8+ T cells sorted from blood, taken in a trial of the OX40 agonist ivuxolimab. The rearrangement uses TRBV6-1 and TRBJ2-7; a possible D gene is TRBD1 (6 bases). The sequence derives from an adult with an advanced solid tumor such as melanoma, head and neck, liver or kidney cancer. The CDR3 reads CASSEAGAGYEQYV. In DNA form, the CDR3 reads TGTGCCAGCAGTGAAGCGGGGGCCGGATACGAGCAGTACGTC.